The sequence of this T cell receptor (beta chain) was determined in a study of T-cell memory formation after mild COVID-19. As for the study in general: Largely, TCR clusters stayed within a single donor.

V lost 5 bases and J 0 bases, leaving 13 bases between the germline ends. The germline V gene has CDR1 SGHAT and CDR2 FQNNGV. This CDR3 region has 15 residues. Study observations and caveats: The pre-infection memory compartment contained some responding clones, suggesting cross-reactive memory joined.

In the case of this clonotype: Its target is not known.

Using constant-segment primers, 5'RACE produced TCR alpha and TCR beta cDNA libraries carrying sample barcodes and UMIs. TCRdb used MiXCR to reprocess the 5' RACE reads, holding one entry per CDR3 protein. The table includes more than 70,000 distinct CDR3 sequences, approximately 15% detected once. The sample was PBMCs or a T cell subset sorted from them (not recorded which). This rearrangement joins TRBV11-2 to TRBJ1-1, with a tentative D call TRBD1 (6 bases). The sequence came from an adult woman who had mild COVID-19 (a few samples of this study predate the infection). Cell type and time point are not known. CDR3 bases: TGTGCCAGCAGCGCTAGGGGGACTATGAACACTGAAGCTTTCTTT. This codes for CASSARGTMNTEAFF.